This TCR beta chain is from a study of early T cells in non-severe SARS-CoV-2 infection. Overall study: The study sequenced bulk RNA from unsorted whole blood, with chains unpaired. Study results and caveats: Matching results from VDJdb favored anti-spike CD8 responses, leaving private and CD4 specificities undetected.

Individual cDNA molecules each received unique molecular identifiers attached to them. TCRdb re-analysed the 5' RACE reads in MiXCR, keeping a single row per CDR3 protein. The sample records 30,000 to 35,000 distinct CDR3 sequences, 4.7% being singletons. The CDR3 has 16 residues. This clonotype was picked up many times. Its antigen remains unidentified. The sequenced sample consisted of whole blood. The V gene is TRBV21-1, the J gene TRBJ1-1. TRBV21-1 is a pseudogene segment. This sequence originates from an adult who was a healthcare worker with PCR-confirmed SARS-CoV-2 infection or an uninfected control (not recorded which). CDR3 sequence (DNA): TGTGCCAGCAGCAAAGCGCAGGGAGGCATGAACACTGAAGCTTTCTTT. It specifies CASSKAQGGMNTEAFF.